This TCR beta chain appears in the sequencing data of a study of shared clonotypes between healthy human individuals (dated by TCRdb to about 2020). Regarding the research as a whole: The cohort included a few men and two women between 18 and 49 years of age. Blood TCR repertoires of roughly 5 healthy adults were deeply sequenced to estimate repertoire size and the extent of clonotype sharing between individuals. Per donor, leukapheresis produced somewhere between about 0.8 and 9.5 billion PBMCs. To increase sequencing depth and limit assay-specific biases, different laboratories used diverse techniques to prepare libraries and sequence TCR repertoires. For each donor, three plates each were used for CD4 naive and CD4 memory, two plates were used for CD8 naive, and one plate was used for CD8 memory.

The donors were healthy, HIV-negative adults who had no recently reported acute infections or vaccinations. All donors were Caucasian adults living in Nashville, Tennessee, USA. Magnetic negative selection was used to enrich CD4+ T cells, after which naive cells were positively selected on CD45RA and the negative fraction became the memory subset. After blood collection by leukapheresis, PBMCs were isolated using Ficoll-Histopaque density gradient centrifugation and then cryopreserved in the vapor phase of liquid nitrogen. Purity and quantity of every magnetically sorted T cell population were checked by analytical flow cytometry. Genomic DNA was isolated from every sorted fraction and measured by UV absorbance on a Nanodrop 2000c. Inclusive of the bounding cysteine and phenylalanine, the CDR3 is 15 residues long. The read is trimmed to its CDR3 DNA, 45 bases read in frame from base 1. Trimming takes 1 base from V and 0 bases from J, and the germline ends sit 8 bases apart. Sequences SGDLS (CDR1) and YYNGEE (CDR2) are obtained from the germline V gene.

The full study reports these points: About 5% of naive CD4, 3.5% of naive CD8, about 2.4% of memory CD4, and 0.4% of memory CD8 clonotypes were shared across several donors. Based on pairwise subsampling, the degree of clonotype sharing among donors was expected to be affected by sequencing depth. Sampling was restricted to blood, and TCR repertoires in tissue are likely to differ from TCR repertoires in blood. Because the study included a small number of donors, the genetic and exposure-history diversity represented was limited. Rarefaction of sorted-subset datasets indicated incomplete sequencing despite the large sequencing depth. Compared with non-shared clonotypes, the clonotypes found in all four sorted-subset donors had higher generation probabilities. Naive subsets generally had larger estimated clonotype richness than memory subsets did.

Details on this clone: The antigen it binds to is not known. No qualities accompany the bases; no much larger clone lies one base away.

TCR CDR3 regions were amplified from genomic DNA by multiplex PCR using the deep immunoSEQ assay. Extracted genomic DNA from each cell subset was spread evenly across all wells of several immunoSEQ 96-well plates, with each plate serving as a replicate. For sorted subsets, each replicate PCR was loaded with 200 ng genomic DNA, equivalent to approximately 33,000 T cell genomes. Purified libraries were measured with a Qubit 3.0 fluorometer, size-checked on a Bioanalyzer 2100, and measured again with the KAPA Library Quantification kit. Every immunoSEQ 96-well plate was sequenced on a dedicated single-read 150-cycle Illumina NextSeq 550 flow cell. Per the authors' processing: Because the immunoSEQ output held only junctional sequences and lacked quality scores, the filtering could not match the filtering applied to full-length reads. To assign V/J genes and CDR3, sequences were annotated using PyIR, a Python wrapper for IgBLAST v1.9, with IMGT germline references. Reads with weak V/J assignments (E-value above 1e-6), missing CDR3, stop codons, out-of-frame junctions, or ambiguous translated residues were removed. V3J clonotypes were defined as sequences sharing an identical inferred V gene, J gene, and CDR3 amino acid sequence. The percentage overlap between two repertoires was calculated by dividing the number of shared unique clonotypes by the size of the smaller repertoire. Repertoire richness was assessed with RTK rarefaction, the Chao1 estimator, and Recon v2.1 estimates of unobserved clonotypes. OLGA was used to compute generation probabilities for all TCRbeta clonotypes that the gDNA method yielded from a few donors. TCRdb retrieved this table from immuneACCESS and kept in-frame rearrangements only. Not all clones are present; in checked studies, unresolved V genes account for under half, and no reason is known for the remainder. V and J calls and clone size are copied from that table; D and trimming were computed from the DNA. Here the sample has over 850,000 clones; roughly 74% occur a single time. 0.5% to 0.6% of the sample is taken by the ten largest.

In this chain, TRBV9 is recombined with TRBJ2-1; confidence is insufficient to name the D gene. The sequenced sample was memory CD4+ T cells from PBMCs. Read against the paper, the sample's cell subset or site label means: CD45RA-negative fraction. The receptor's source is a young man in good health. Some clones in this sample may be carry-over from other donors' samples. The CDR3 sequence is CASSVMDSSYNEQFF. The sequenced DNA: TGTGCCAGCAGCGTAATGGATAGCTCCTACAATGAGCAGTTCTTC.